This entry concerns a single TCR beta chain. This entry is derived from a study of blood T cell repertoires in COVID-19. The CDR3 contains 16 residues. V was clipped by 4 bases and J by 4 bases; unmatched bases: 10. Germline V gene sequence: CDR1 MNHEY, CDR2 SMNVEV (reference sequence). Sequenced by immunoSEQ multiplex PCR; TCRdb stores in-frame clones only, minus some. The sample carries 150,000 to 200,000 clones, about 86% recorded once. This chain connects TRBV27 to TRBJ2-1; the match to TRBD1 covers 7 bases. Sequences were obtained from peripheral blood. This clonotype was obtained from a man aged 50 to 59 with active or convalescent COVID-19. CDR3 bases: TGTGCCAGCAGTTCATATCCGGGACAGTTATACAATGAGCAGTTCTTC. This sequence encodes CASSSYPGQLYNEQFF.